Sequencing of this T cell receptor (beta chain) was carried out in a study of CD8 T cells in Susac syndrome. The V and J ends lost 4 bases and 10 bases, in that order; junction bases with no gene match: 8. CDR3 length: 14 amino acids. Germline CDR1 and CDR2: SGHTA and FQGNSA. Bulk CD8+ and CD4+ cells came from magnetic negative isolation; CD8+ TEMRA by FACS. Study-level findings and limits: The study admitted that it had a relatively small number of individuals in its TCR sequencing and HLA analysis.

In the case of this clonotype: Its antigen remains unknown.

A quantity of about 0.5 to 1 ug RNA underwent reverse transcription using random hexamers. TCRdb processed the immunoSEQ multiplex PCR reads anew with MiXCR; each CDR3 protein has one entry. This table has roughly 70,000 distinct CDR3 sequences, under 96% appearing once. The origin of this receptor is a human donor with multiple sclerosis. What was sequenced was CD4+ T cells from PBMCs. This rearrangement joins TRBV7-2 to TRBJ1-3; 9 positions match TRBD1. The CDR3 reads CASSSTGTGWTIYF. For the CDR3, the DNA is TGTGCCAGCAGCTCAACCGGGACAGGGTGGACCATATATTTT.